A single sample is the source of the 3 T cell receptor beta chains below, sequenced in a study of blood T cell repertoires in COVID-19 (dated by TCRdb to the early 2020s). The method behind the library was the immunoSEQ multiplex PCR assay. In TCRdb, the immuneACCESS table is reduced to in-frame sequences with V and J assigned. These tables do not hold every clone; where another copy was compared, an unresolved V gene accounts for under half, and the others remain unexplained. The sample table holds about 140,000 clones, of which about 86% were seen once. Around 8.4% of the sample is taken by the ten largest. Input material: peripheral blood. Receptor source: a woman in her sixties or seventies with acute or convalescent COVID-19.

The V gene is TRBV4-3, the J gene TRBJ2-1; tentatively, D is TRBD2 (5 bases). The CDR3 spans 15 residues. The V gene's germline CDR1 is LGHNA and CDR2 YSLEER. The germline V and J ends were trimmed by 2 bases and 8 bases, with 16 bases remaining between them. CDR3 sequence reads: CASSQQTGVWHEQFF. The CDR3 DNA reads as TGCGCCAGCAGCCAACAAACCGGGGTTTGGCATGAGCAGTTCTTC.

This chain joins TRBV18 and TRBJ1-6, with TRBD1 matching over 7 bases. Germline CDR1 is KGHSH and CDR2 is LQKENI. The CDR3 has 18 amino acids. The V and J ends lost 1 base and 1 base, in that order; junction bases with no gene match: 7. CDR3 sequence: CASSPLVKGASYNSPLHF. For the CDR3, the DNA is TGTGCCAGCTCACCACTGGTTAAGGGGGCGTCCTATAATTCACCCCTCCACTTT.

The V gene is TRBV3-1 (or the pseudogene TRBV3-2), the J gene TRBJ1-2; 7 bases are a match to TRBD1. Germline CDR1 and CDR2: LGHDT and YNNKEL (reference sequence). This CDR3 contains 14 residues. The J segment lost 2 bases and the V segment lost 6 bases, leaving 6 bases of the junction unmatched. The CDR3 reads CASSSRGSNYGYTF. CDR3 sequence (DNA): TGTGCCAGCAGTTCCAGGGGGTCGAACTATGGCTACACCTTC.